The clone carrying this T cell receptor (beta chain) came up once. This sample stems from a study of T cell changes during pregnancy in multiple sclerosis. The assay was immunoSEQ multiplex PCR, and TCRdb's table has in-frame clones only and misses some. The sample lists about 40,000 clones, 90% to 95% occurring once. Trimming removed 1 base from V and 6 bases from J, with 9 bases in between. The CDR3 runs to 13 residues. In germline, CDR1 is MNHEY, CDR2 SMNVEV (reference sequence). The material sequenced was peripheral blood, taken in the third trimester of pregnancy. The chain uses TRBV27 and TRBJ1-2; D is perhaps TRBD1 (5 bases). The source of this sequence is a female donor with multiple sclerosis, enrolled in a pregnancy study. In DNA form, the CDR3 reads TGTGCCAGCAGTTTATTGGGGGGGGATGGCTACACCTTC. Protein: CASSLLGGDGYTF.